The next 11 T cell receptor beta chains were all read from a single sample in a study of T cells in Graves' hyperthyroidism and ophthalmopathy (dated by TCRdb to about 2019). Library prep was done by multiplex PCR. Sequencing took place on an Illumina HiSeq 2000. The TCR beta CDR3 regions were amplified from RNA transcripts. For the first round of RT-PCR on the TCR CDR3, the HTBI primer set was used together with the Qiagen OneStep RT-PCR kit. In-frame beta chains were kept once TCRdb had trimmed the public reads at Q25 with fastp and called clones with MiXCR. Merged by CDR3 protein, the rows form single entries marked with the most common genes and DNA. The sample table holds around 400,000 distinct CDR3 sequences, of which approximately 13% were seen once. 9.2% of the sample is taken by the ten largest. Specimen: blood. The receptors were gathered from a woman younger than 35 with Graves' hyperthyroidism.

The sample holds many counts of this clonotype. This rearrangement joins TRBV27 to TRBJ1-2, with unresolved D. V shed 5 bases and J shed 0 bases, with 16 bases lying between them. Germline-derived CDR1 and CDR2 are MNHEY and SMNVEV (reference sequence). The CDR3 runs to 16 residues. The CDR3 DNA sequence: TGTGCCAGCAGTCCCTCACGTTACTATGCTAACTATGGCTACACCTTC. Encoded protein: CASSPSRYYANYGYTF.

To note about this clonotype: Given a much more abundant clone one base away, this may be a read error. The CDR3 spells CASSFGFRKAEAFF. The CDR3, as DNA: TGTGCCAGCAGTTTTGGATTTCGGAAAGCTGAAGCTTTCTTT. This chain uses TRBV28 with TRBJ1-1; D not resolved. CDR1 is MDHEN and CDR2 is SYDVKM in the germline V gene. The CDR3 consists of 14 residues. Between the trimmed V and J ends, which lost 3 bases and 6 bases, there was a span of 14 bases.

In its sample, this clonotype was seen many times. The chain employs TRBV20-1 and TRBJ2-2; 10 nucleotides align to TRBD2. CDR1 is DFQATT, CDR2 SNEGSKA, per germline (reference sequence). The junction had 5 bases not matched to a gene; V was cut back by 2 bases and J by 5 bases. The CDR3 consists of 15 residues. The CDR3 sequence: CSARFLAGVTGELFF. The CDR3 bases are TGCAGTGCTAGATTTCTAGCGGGAGTTACCGGGGAGCTGTTTTTT.

Ten or more counts support this clonotype. The chain uses TRBV7-8 and TRBJ1-3; D possibly corresponds to TRBD1 (6 bases). The CDR3 is 11 residues long. The V gene lost 5 bases and the J gene lost 7 bases, with 6 bases spanning the gap. Germline V gives CDR1 SGHVS, CDR2 FQNEAQ. CDR3 protein: CASSQGNTIYF. In nucleotides, the CDR3 is TGTGCCAGCAGCCAGGGGAACACCATATATTTT.

This clonotype came up many times. The gene calls are TRBV5-5 and TRBJ1-3; 9 positions agree with TRBD1. V dropped 4 bases and J dropped 1; count of bases not matched to a gene: 18. Germline loops: CDR1 SGHKS, CDR2 YYEKEE (reference sequence). The CDR3 covers 20 residues. CDR3 nucleotide sequence: TGTGCCAGCAGCCTGGGGACAGGGCATTCCCTTTTGCCTTCTGGAAACACCATATATTTT. It translates to CASSLGTGHSLLPSGNTIYF. Full variable domain (remainder filled in from reference TRBV5-5 and TRBJ1-3): DAGVTQSPTHLIKTRGQQVTLRCSPISGHKSVSWYQQVLGQGPQFIFQYYEKEERGRGNFPDRFSARQFPNYSSELNVNALLLGDSALYLCASSLGTGHSLLPSGNTIYFGEGSWLTVV.

The chain combines TRBV4-1 with TRBJ2-7; perhaps TRBD2 as D (5 bases). The CDR3 covers 16 residues. Germline-derived CDR1 and CDR2 are MGHRA and YSYEKL. Trimming removed 3 bases from V and 6 bases from J, with 21 bases in between. This chain's CDR3 is CASSHPLGSGGAEQYF. CDR3 coding DNA: TGCGCCAGCAGCCACCCCCTCGGGTCCGGAGGAGCCGAGCAGTACTTC.

This clonotype has ten or more counts. This chain links TRBV27 with TRBJ1-5; possibly TRBD1 for D (6 bases). The CDR3 loop spans 14 amino acids. From germline, CDR1 is MNHEY and CDR2 SMNVEV (reference sequence). V was shortened by 3 bases and J by 5 bases, with 11 bases between the two germline ends. The CDR3 sequence is CASSFQYRDQPQHF. Here the CDR3 DNA reads TGTGCCAGCAGTTTCCAGTACAGGGATCAGCCCCAGCATTTT.

This clonotype has ten or more counts. The chain recombines TRBV24-1 with TRBJ2-1, with 7 positions matching TRBD2. V lost 4 bases to trimming and J lost 8 bases; unmatched junction nucleotides: 13. Germline loops: CDR1 KGHDR, CDR2 SFDVKD. The CDR3 runs to 16 residues. Here the CDR3 DNA reads TGTGCCACCAGTGAGGGGGGGACCGCCTCGGAAGATGAGCAGTTCTTC. Translation: CATSEGGTASEDEQFF.

This clonotype appeared many times. This rearrangement joins TRBV6-1 to TRBJ1-1; tentative D call: TRBD1 (5 bases). Trimming removed 5 bases from V and 4 bases from J, with 11 bases in between. Germline lookup yields CDR1 MNHNS and CDR2 SASEGT. The CDR3 covers 13 residues. CDR3 amino acids: CASSYGGGTEAFF. In DNA, the CDR3 is TGTGCCAGCAGTTACGGGGGAGGCACTGAAGCTTTCTTT.

J is TRBJ2-5 and V is TRBV7-3; 7 bases map to TRBD2. Germline trimming cut 5 bases from V and 4 bases from J; bases unmatched to any gene: 13. The CDR3 consists of 16 residues. In germline, CDR1 is SGHTA, CDR2 FQGTGA. CDR3 in DNA: TGTGCCAGCAGCCCCATACTAGCGCCCTGGGTAGAGACCCAGTACTTC. Translating gives CASSPILAPWVETQYF.

This clonotype was seen a single time. The V gene is TRBV7-2, the J gene TRBJ2-3; a weak D match, TRBD2 (6 bases). Germline V gene data show CDR1 as SGHTA and CDR2 as FQGNSA. With 5 bases removed from V and 8 bases from J, the gap between germline ends came to 14 bases. The CDR3 loop spans 13 amino acids. The CDR3 spells CASSPRDESTQYF. DNA for the CDR3: TGTGCCAGCAGCCCGCGGGACGAAAGTACGCAGTATTTT.